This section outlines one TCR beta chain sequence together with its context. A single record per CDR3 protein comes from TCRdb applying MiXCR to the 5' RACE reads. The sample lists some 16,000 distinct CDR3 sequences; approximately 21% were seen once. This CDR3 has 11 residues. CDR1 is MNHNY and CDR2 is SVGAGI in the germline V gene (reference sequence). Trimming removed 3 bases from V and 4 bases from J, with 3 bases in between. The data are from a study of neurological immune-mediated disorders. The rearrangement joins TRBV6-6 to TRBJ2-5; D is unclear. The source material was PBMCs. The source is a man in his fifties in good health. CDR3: CASSYGETQYF. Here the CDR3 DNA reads TGTGCCAGCAGTTATGGAGAGACCCAGTACTTC.